This T cell receptor beta chain was identified in a study of shared clonotypes between healthy human individuals. Study-wide results and caveats: Among the subsets, naive ones generally showed larger estimated richness than memory ones.

Trimming took off 3 bases at V and 7 bases at J, with 19 bases between the two ends. The CDR3 has 15 residues. Germline V gene lookup returns CDR1 MNHNS and CDR2 SASEGT. The method was immunoSEQ multiplex PCR; TCRdb's version includes in-frame clones alone and lacks a portion of them. This table has under 200,000 clones, 90% to 95% appearing once. Of note for this clone: Its antigen remains unidentified.

The sequenced sample consisted of naive CD4+ T cells sorted from blood. Indicated subset: CD45RA+ positively selected. The chain links TRBV6-1 to TRBJ2-7, with a tentative D call TRBD1 (6 bases). This TCR derives from a woman in her twenties or thirties in good health. The CDR3 region has the DNA TGTGCCAGCAGTGAGAGACAGGACCTTTTACGGGAGCAGTACTTC. It translates to CASSERQDLLREQYF.